A single sample gave rise to the 30 T cell receptor beta chains below, sequenced in a study of identical twins. A single record per CDR3 protein comes from TCRdb applying MiXCR to the 5' RACE reads. The sample has some 1,600,000 distinct CDR3 sequences; less than 35% are singletons. Sequenced: cord blood. Source of these receptors: a newborn girl in good health.

This clonotype was counted between two and nine times. The chain combines TRBV21-1 with TRBJ2-5; the table calls TRBD2, which could not be checked here. TRBV21-1 is a known pseudogene. CDR3 size: 14 residues. In nucleotides, the CDR3 is TGTGCCAGCAGGGACTACCAGTACCAAGAGACCCAGTACTTC. The encoded protein is CASRDYQYQETQYF.

This clonotype was recorded a few times. The V call is TRBV20-1, the J call TRBJ2-7; D might be TRBD1 or TRBD2, each matching 5 bases. The CDR3 covers 12 residues. V was trimmed by 6 bases and J by 7 bases, leaving 16 bases between them. Per the germline V gene, CDR1 is DFQATT and CDR2 is SNEGSKA (reference sequence). CDR3 sequence (DNA): TGCAGTGCGTGGGACCCGGACAATGAGCAGTACTTC. Translating gives CSAWDPDNEQYF.

This clonotype has a handful of counts. The gene calls are TRBV3-1 and TRBJ2-3, with 8 bases fitting TRBD1. Losses at the gene ends were 3 bases for V and 2 bases for J; bases not matched to a gene: 4. There are 15 residues in the CDR3. Germline loops: CDR1 LGHDT, CDR2 YNNKEL (reference sequence). The CDR3 DNA is TGTGCCAGCAGCCACAGGACAGGGCCCACAGATACGCAGTATTTT. The encoded protein is CASSHRTGPTDTQYF.

A word on this clonotype: The junction and the germline gene differ at one end; a read error may be behind it. The CDR3 bases are TGCGCCAGCTCGCTTCAGGGGGGGGACGGCACTGAAGTTTTCTTT. Translation: CASSLQGGDGTEVFF. The chain joins TRBV5-1 to TRBJ1-1, with 7 bases lining up with TRBD1. Looked up from germline, CDR1 is SGHRS and CDR2 is YFSETQ. The CDR3 covers 15 residues. Variable domain in full (rest from reference TRBV5-1 and TRBJ1-1): KAGVTQTPRYLIKTRGQQVTLSCSPISGHRSVSWYQQTPGQGLQFLFEYFSETQRNKGNFPGRFSGRQFSNSRSEMNVSTLELGDSALYLCASSLQGGDGTEVFFGQGTRLTVV.

The chain has TRBV7-2 and TRBJ2-3; D gene uncertain. Per the germline V gene, CDR1 is SGHTA and CDR2 is FQGNSA. There are 15 residues in the CDR3. Trimming cost V 4 bases and J 5 bases, with 16 bases left between them. DNA for the CDR3: TGTGCCAGCAGCTCTCCCGGGTCTCTAGGAGATACGCAGTATTTT. This encodes CASSSPGSLGDTQYF.

In regard to this clonotype: Germline and junction disagree at one end, which may indicate a read error. V usage is TRBV7-9 and J usage is TRBJ2-1; 14 bases match TRBD2. Germline assignment: CDR1 SEHNR and CDR2 FQNEAQ (reference sequence). The CDR3 runs 15 residues. The CDR3 region has the DNA TGTGCCGGCAGGCCGACTAGCGGGAGGGACAATGAGCAGTTCTTC. Translation: CAGRPTSGRDNEQFF.

In nucleotides, the CDR3 is TGCAGTGCTAGGTCGGCCGTAAGCAAAAACATTCAGTACTTC. Its translation is CSARSAVSKNIQYF. This rearrangement joins TRBV20-1 to TRBJ2-4; the D is unclear. Germline CDR1 is DFQATT and CDR2 is SNEGSKA (reference sequence). V was clipped by 3 bases and J by 3 bases, with 12 bases between them. The CDR3 covers 14 residues.

This clonotype appeared a few times. The rearrangement joins TRBV20-1 to TRBJ2-4, with TRBD2 matching over 8 bases. This CDR3 spans 15 amino acids. Germline-derived CDR1 and CDR2 are DFQATT and SNEGSKA (reference sequence). Germline trimming cut 6 bases from V and 0 bases from J; bases unmatched to any gene: 7. CDR3 DNA: TGCAGTGCCGGGAGGGCCTTGTTAGCCAAAAACATTCAGTACTTC. It specifies CSAGRALLAKNIQYF.

This chain links TRBV6-5 with TRBJ2-7, with D possibly TRBD1 on 6 matching bases. CDR3 length: 13 amino acids. V shed 10 bases and J shed 2 bases, with 15 bases lying between them. Germline V gives CDR1 MNHEY, CDR2 SVGAGI. The CDR3 nucleotides are TGTGCCACCTCACAGGGCTTTGCCTACGAGCAGTACTTC. Protein sequence: CATSQGFAYEQYF.

In regard to this clonotype: A much larger clonotype is one base distant, so this may be a read error. The rearrangement joins TRBV10-3 to TRBJ2-5, with TRBD1 matching 9 bases. CDR1 and CDR2 from the germline V gene are ENHRY and SYGVKD. The CDR3 consists of 14 residues. V lost 6 bases, J lost 11 bases, and 13 bases stayed unmatched. This chain's CDR3 is CAISRDRDFHEQYF. The CDR3 coding sequence is TGTGCCATCAGCCGGGACAGGGATTTTCATGAGCAGTACTTC.

The chain links TRBV7-8 to TRBJ1-1, with D hard to call. Germline V gene data show CDR1 as SGHVS and CDR2 as FQNEAQ. The CDR3 extends over 15 amino acids. Trimming left V 3 bases short and J 2 bases short, with 13 bases between. The CDR3: CASSFRRISNTEAFF. DNA of the CDR3: TGTGCCAGCAGCTTCAGACGGATAAGTAACACTGAAGCTTTCTTT.

This chain uses TRBV7-9 with TRBJ2-1; 15 positions match TRBD2. The DNA end is more similar to TRBJ2-7, so the J call may be wrong. Germline CDR1 SEHNR, CDR2 FQNEAQ (reference sequence). This CDR3 is 19 amino acids long. CDR3 loop: CASSLVPGLAGGPDNEQYF. CDR3 DNA sequence: TGTGCCAGCAGCTTAGTTCCCGGACTAGCGGGAGGGCCCGACAATGAGCAGTACTTC.

This chain connects TRBV5-1 to TRBJ2-3, with D uncertain. This CDR3 has 16 amino acids. The germline gives CDR1 SGHRS, CDR2 YFSETQ. V lost 1 base and J 5 bases, leaving 17 bases between the germline ends. In nucleotides, the CDR3 is TGCGCCAGCAGCTTGCCTCGGCACACCTCAGGAGATACGCAGTATTTT. Translating gives CASSLPRHTSGDTQYF.

The chain carries TRBV2 and TRBJ1-5; TRBD1 is a possible D gene (6 bases). From germline, CDR1 is SNHLY and CDR2 FYNNEI. The CDR3 consists of 14 residues. V lost 4 bases to trimming and J lost 6 bases, with 13 bases between them. CDR3 DNA sequence: TGTGCCAGCAGTGTTGCAGGGGAGCGTCAGCCCCAGCATTTT. Amino acid sequence: CASSVAGERQPQHF.

The gene calls are TRBV3-1 and TRBJ2-7; weak D call: TRBD2 (6 bases). Germline V lookup: CDR1 LGHDT, CDR2 YNNKEL (reference sequence). There are 14 residues in the CDR3. The germline V and J ends were trimmed by 2 bases and 4 bases, with 12 bases remaining between them. The CDR3 sequence is CASSQNWGRYEQYF. The CDR3 DNA reads as TGTGCCAGCAGCCAAAATTGGGGGAGGTACGAGCAGTACTTC.

This rearrangement joins TRBV7-2 to TRBJ1-4, with D possibly TRBD1 on 6 matching bases. Germline V gives CDR1 SGHTA, CDR2 FQGNSA. CDR3 size: 18 residues. V dropped 0 bases and J dropped 0 bases, with 14 bases sitting between them. The CDR3 nucleotides read TGTGCCAGCAGCTTAGCGGGGGACAAGCGGTCAACTAATGAAAAACTGTTTTTT. It is translated as CASSLAGDKRSTNEKLFF.

The V gene is TRBV12-3 or TRBV12-4, the J gene TRBJ2-3, with TRBD2 matching 10 bases. The length of the CDR3 is 15 residues. V shed 10 bases, J shed 3 bases, and the junction held 10 bases outside the gene matches. DNA of the CDR3: TGTGCCAACCTCGGGACTAGCGAGTCAACAGATACGCAGTATTTT. It encodes CANLGTSESTDTQYF.

This chain connects TRBV20-1 to TRBJ1-1; D is perhaps TRBD1 (5 bases). The CDR3 contains 14 residues. V gave up 2 bases and J gave up 2 bases, with 12 bases separating them. The germline gives CDR1 DFQATT, CDR2 SNEGSKA (reference sequence). CDR3 nucleotides: TGCAGTGCTAGACCTCGGCAGGGAAACACTGAAGCTTTCTTT. Its protein is CSARPRQGNTEAFF.

The chain links TRBV20-1 to TRBJ2-4; D unresolved. This CDR3 is 12 amino acids long. The germline gives CDR1 DFQATT, CDR2 SNEGSKA (reference sequence). The ends were cut back, 3 bases at V and 4 bases at J, with 7 bases in the middle. CDR3 amino acids: CSASHGKNIQYF. CDR3 coding DNA: TGCAGTGCTAGTCACGGGAAAAACATTCAGTACTTC.

The chain recombines TRBV2 with TRBJ2-5; 10 bases agree with TRBD1. The CDR3 contains 12 residues. The J segment lost 11 bases and the V segment lost 4 bases, leaving 4 bases of the junction unmatched. Germline CDR1 SNHLY, CDR2 FYNNEI. CDR3 residues: CASSGDRGEQYF. As DNA, the CDR3 is TGTGCCAGCAGTGGGGACAGGGGAGAGCAGTACTTC.

This clonotype was seen only once. Mismatch with germline at one junction end may stem from a read error. The chain carries TRBV28 and TRBJ2-7; 7 positions agree with TRBD2. The CDR3 runs 12 residues. The germline gives CDR1 MDHEN, CDR2 SYDVKM. DNA of the CDR3: TGTGCCGGCAGCCCGGGAGGCTACGAGCAGTACTTC. Translating gives CAGSPGGYEQYF.

A few counts support this clonotype. This sequence joins TRBV12-3 or TRBV12-4 and TRBJ2-1; tentative D call: TRBD2 (7 bases). The CDR3 contains 17 residues. Trimming removed 4 bases from V and 10 bases from J, with 26 bases in between. The CDR3 nucleotides read TGTGCCAGCAGTTCTTTAGGGGGAGGGCCCCGTTTTGGAGAGCAGTTCTTC. Translated: CASSSLGGGPRFGEQFF.

This chain links TRBV7-2 with TRBJ2-7; no reliable D call. V lost 3 bases to trimming and J lost 3 bases, with 18 bases between them. Germline-derived CDR1 and CDR2 are SGHTA and FQGNSA. This CDR3 has 16 residues. The CDR3 nucleotides are TGTGCCAGCAGCTTGCGGTTGGATTCAGAGAACTACGAGCAGTACTTC. It specifies CASSLRLDSENYEQYF.

V gene TRBV14 combines with J gene TRBJ1-4, with D perhaps matching TRBD1 (5 bases). Germline CDR1 reads SGHDN; CDR2 reads FVKESK. Trimming removed 0 bases at V and 6 bases at J, with 14 bases between. This CDR3 region has 16 residues. CDR3 DNA: TGTGCCAGCAGCCAAGATAACGGGGGACCCTATGAAAAACTGTTTTTT. Translated: CASSQDNGGPYEKLFF.

This clonotype came up a few times. The gene calls are TRBV19 and TRBJ1-5; 12 bases are a match to TRBD1. This CDR3 region has 18 residues. V dropped 3 bases and J dropped 0; count of bases not matched to a gene: 6. Germline V CDR1 and CDR2: LNHDA, SQIVND (reference sequence). The CDR3 loop is CASSIWDRGLYSNQPQHF. In DNA form, the CDR3 reads TGTGCCAGTAGTATTTGGGACAGGGGGCTTTATAGCAATCAGCCCCAGCATTTT.

This clonotype was seen just once. An end of the junction differs from the germline gene, which may be a read error. This rearrangement joins TRBV7-2 to TRBJ2-1; TRBD2 matches 11 bases. Germline lookup yields CDR1 SGHTA and CDR2 FQGNSA. The CDR3 contains 17 residues. The CDR3 loop is CASSLRSMTSGNNKQFF. The CDR3 DNA sequence: TGTGCCAGCAGCTTAAGGTCGATGACTAGCGGGAACAATAAGCAGTTCTTC.

The chain uses TRBV4-1 and TRBJ1-1; tentative D call: TRBD1 (5 bases). This CDR3 has 13 residues. CDR1 and CDR2 from the germline V gene are MGHRA and YSYEKL. The V end lost 4 bases, the J end lost 7 bases, and 13 bases lay between the germline ends. The CDR3 coding sequence is TGCGCCAGCAGCCGCGTCGGGGGGGTTGAAGCTTTCTTT. Translating it yields CASSRVGGVEAFF.

CDR3 region: CASSNRGPPYEQYF. The CDR3 bases are TGTGCCAGCAGCAACAGGGGGCCCCCCTACGAGCAGTACTTC. V gene TRBV28 combines with J gene TRBJ2-7; 9 bases map to TRBD1. V lost 6 bases and J lost 2; bases outside the gene matches: 5. Germline CDR1 reads MDHEN; CDR2 reads SYDVKM. This CDR3 is built from 14 residues.

In DNA, the CDR3 is TGTGCCAGCAGTTTAGTTGGCAGGGGGCGCATTGGCTACACCTTC. Its protein is CASSLVGRGRIGYTF. V gene TRBV12-3 or TRBV12-4 combines with J gene TRBJ1-2; 8 positions match TRBD1. Trimming removed 1 base from V and 7 bases from J; junction bases left unmatched: 8. This CDR3 has 15 amino acids.

This chain uses TRBV5-1 with TRBJ2-3; 7 bases fit TRBD2. The germline V gene has CDR1 SGHRS and CDR2 YFSETQ. Trimming removed 3 bases from V and 8 bases from J; junction bases left unmatched: 18. The CDR3 length is 17 residues. The CDR3 DNA sequence: TGCGCCAGCAGCTCGCGGCCTCTAGCGGAGCTAACTGGTACGCAGTATTTT. It encodes CASSSRPLAELTGTQYF.